Here is one T cell receptor (beta chain) with its context. The germline CDR1 and CDR2 sequences are MNHEY and SMNVEV (reference sequence). V lost 5 bases, J lost 2 bases, and 9 bases lay in between. The CDR3 has 13 amino acids. The data derive from a study of blood T cell repertoires in COVID-19. Study-wide background: The United States, Italy and Spain supplied acute and convalescent COVID-19 samples. PBMCs, B-cell-depleted T cells, or T cells were the source of the cDNA or gDNA that made up the material.

Per the study methods: Amplified reference gene primers provided the basis for estimating nucleated cell counts. Profiled with immunoSEQ multiplex PCR; TCRdb holds only in-frame clones, not every one. Clonal size and the V and J genes are those of that table, whereas D and trimming came from the DNA. The repertoire holds about 35,000 clones, around 87% seen once, with over 9.5% in the top ten. The specimen was peripheral blood. The V and J genes are TRBV27 and TRBJ1-2; D is unresolved. This TCR was recovered from an elderly man with active COVID-19. CDR3: CASSTRENYGYTF. CDR3 in DNA: TGTGCCAGCAGTACACGGGAAAACTATGGCTACACCTTC.